There are a few counts of the clone carrying this T cell receptor (beta chain). Its specificity is not known. TCRdb's copy holds only in-frame clones and misses some; the assay was immunoSEQ multiplex PCR. The sample consists of about 50,000 clones, 80% to 90% of them appearing once. CDR1 and CDR2 (germline): WSHSY, SAAADI. This CDR3 region has 13 residues. V lost 8 bases, J lost 3 bases, and 13 bases lay in between. The sample comes from a study of OX40 agonist ivuxolimab in advanced cancers. Study summary: Eligibility rules accepted prior anti-PD-1, anti-PD-L1 or anti-CTLA-4 therapy, and roughly 42% had some. Study-wide results and limits: Among patients with partial responses at 0.1-3.0 mg/kg, clonal expansion was among the lowest.

Sequenced material: CD4+ or CD8+ T cells sorted from blood, taken in a trial of the OX40 agonist ivuxolimab. The receptor was isolated from an adult with an advanced solid tumor such as melanoma, head and neck, liver or kidney cancer. The rearrangement joins TRBV10-2 to TRBJ1-1; D remains ambiguous. CDR3: CASQRDTYTEAFF. In DNA form, the CDR3 reads TGCGCCAGCCAGAGGGATACCTACACTGAAGCTTTCTTT.